This T cell receptor (beta chain) was observed in a study of regulatory T cells in long-lasting Graves disease. Points on this clonotype: Its antigen is still unknown.

Trimming stripped 7 bases from V and 3 bases from J, with 7 bases between. The CDR3 is made up of 11 amino acids. CDR1 and CDR2 from the germline V gene are ENHRY and SYGVKD. Study observations and caveats: Persistent disease showed a preference for TRBV28, TRBJ1-2 and TRBJ2-5. The study found lower TCR diversity in persistent Graves' patients than in newly diagnosed ones. Study of thyroid tissue was not done, with only peripheral blood studied.

Time point specified: persistent/refractory GD, antithyroid drugs over 5 years with positive TRAb. TCR sequences were obtained from RNA taken from PBMCs. In Xi'an, China, an endocrinology department was the source of patients. Libraries of TCR beta came from iRepertoire HTBI primers plus Arm-PCR of CDR3 regions. In TCRdb, the multiplex PCR reads were re-called with MiXCR into one record per CDR3 protein. This repertoire shows roughly 430,000 distinct CDR3 sequences, around a fifth found once; its top ten account for more than 13%. The receptor was derived from a female donor with Graves disease. This specimen was peripheral blood mononuclear cells (PBMCs), taken when the disease was refractory, from a patient treated with antithyroid drugs. The J gene is TRBJ2-7, the V gene TRBV10-3, with D unclear. The CDR3 here is CAIMEGYEQYF. In DNA, the CDR3 is TGTGCCATCATGGAAGGCTACGAGCAGTACTTC.